The rows below give T cell receptor beta chains drawn from one sample of a study of radiation and T cells in renal cell carcinoma. Here immunoSEQ multiplex PCR was the method, and the copy in TCRdb shows in-frame clones only, minus some. The data contain more than 100,000 clones, 85% to 90% of them singletons. Sequenced here: blood, sampled from a patient whose treatment included radiotherapy and nephrectomy. These TCRs come from a woman in her seventies with renal cell carcinoma. The CDR3 runs from the conserved cysteine through the conserved F or W. A D gene is named only where the DNA matches it firmly. Clone size is given for some rows only: seen once, a few or many times, or a class if the clone is expanded.

d_call j_call clone_size v_call cdr3_aa cdr3_nt
. TRBJ2-2 . TRBV27 CASSLLGAWTGELFF TGTGCCAGCAGTTTATTAGGGGCGTGGACCGGGGAGCTGTTTTTT
. TRBJ1-2 . TRBV7-9 CASSLSGRDYGYTF TGTGCCAGCAGCTTATCCGGGCGCGACTATGGCTACACCTTC
TRBD1 TRBJ1-5 . TRBV28 CASRTYRGRINQPQHF TGTGCCAGCCGGACTTACAGGGGACGAATCAATCAGCCCCAGCATTTT
. TRBJ1-3 . TRBV19 CASSIYSGARPGNTIYF TGTGCCAGTAGTATCTACTCGGGGGCAAGACCTGGAAACACCATATATTTT
. TRBJ1-2 . TRBV7-2 CASSLGAGFNYGYTF TGTGCCAGCAGCTTAGGAGCGGGTTTTAACTATGGCTACACCTTC
TRBD1 TRBJ2-7 . TRBV15 CATSRVGTGDHEQYF TGTGCCACCAGCAGAGTGGGGACAGGGGACCACGAGCAGTACTTC
TRBD1 TRBJ1-2 . TRBV5-4 CASSFNLGTGGYGYTF TGTGCCAGCAGCTTCAATTTGGGGACAGGGGGGTATGGCTACACCTTC
TRBD2 TRBJ2-3 . TRBV14 CASSREGRGGPDTQYF TGTGCCAGCAGCCGGGAGGGGCGGGGGGGCCCAGATACGCAGTATTTT
. TRBJ1-5 . TRBV28 CASSSQGRDQPQHF TGTGCCAGCAGTTCTCAGGGGAGGGATCAGCCCCAGCATTTT
. TRBJ2-3 once TRBV7-2 CASSPRGVDAQYF TGTGCCAGCAGCCCTCGAGGGGTCGATGCGCAGTATTTT
TRBD1 TRBJ1-6 . TRBV7-2 CASSLVGTGDSPLHF TGTGCCAGCAGCTTAGTGGGGACAGGGGACTCACCCCTCCACTTT
. TRBJ1-1 few TRBV28 CASSLWLPNTEAFF TGTGCCAGCAGTTTATGGCTGCCGAACACTGAAGCTTTCTTT
. TRBJ1-2 . TRBV7-2 CASSPGTSNYGYTF TGTGCCAGCAGCCCCGGGACATCTAACTATGGCTACACCTTC
. TRBJ2-3 . TRBV6-1 CASSEYEDTQYF TGTGCCAGCAGTGAATATGAAGATACGCAGTATTTT
. TRBJ2-7 . TRBV27 CASSSSTSYEQYF TGTGCCAGCAGTTCCTCGACCTCCTACGAGCAGTACTTC
. TRBJ2-7 . TRBV6-1 CASRPFQGSHEQYF TGTGCCAGCAGGCCCTTTCAGGGGTCCCACGAGCAGTACTTC